The 24 T cell receptor beta chains below were found in one sample sequenced in a study of control samples from healthy donors and cancer patients. This table comes from immunoSEQ multiplex PCR, and its TCRdb copy is limited to in-frame clones, with some not included. The data contain some 98,000 clones, about 81% of them singletons. The material sequenced was PBMCs. These receptors were obtained from a man between 65 and 85 years old with lung cancer.

The chain is built from TRBV5-3 and TRBJ1-4; 8 bases fit TRBD1. TRBV5-3 is an open reading frame, and its role is uncertain. This CDR3 has 15 amino acids. V was pared by 4 bases and J by 4 bases, with 6 bases of the junction left unmatched. CDR3 in DNA: TGTGCCAGAAGCATTCTCGGACAGGGTAATGAAAAACTGTTTTTT. This codes for CARSILGQGNEKLFF.

This clone was counted between two and nine times. DNA of the CDR3: TGTGCCACAAGGGACAGCCTTAATGAAAAACTGTTTTTT. Translation gives CATRDSLNEKLFF. The gene calls are TRBV13 and TRBJ1-4; 7 nucleotides agree with TRBD1. The V segment lost 10 bases and the J segment 4 bases; nucleotides outside the gene matches: 6. CDR1 is PRHDT and CDR2 is FYEKMQ in the germline V gene (reference sequence). The CDR3 has 13 residues.

This chain links TRBV5-6 with TRBJ1-6; TRBD1 matches 10 bases. Germline assignment: CDR1 SGHDT and CDR2 YYEEEE. The length of the CDR3 is 15 residues. V dropped 3 bases and J dropped 7; count of bases not matched to a gene: 4. The CDR3: CASSSGQGVNSPLHF. CDR3 nucleotide sequence: TGTGCCAGCAGCTCCGGACAGGGGGTGAATTCACCCCTCCACTTT.

This clone has only one observation. Here the CDR3 reads CASSQVRGPGNTIYF. The DNA of the CDR3 is TGTGCCAGCAGCCAAGTCAGGGGGCCTGGAAACACCATATATTTT. V gene TRBV14 combines with J gene TRBJ1-3, with 8 bases matching TRBD1. Germline CDR1 reads SGHDN; CDR2 reads FVKESK. V trimming: 1 base; J trimming: 2 bases; junction bases outside the gene matches: 1. The CDR3 covers 15 residues.

V gene TRBV18 combines with J gene TRBJ2-7; 11 positions agree with TRBD2. The germline CDR1 and CDR2 sequences are KGHSH and LQKENI. This CDR3 comprises 15 residues. V shed 2 bases and J 5 bases; nucleotides not matched to a gene: 5. The DNA for the CDR3 is TGTGCCAGCTCACCATTGGAGGGACTAGCGGACGAGCAGTACTTC. Translation: CASSPLEGLADEQYF.

The rearrangement links TRBV5-4 to TRBJ1-2; D unresolved. The length of the CDR3 is 13 residues. With 2 bases removed from V and 3 bases from J, the gap between germline ends came to 8 bases. Germline assignment: CDR1 SGHNT and CDR2 YYREEE (reference sequence). The CDR3 sequence is CASSLSTDYGYTF. The CDR3 coding sequence is TGTGCCAGCAGCTTATCGACGGACTATGGCTACACCTTC.

The genes are TRBV19 and TRBJ2-7; D is unclear. The CDR3 consists of 13 residues. The V end was cut by 4 bases, the J end by 1 base, with 8 bases between. CDR1 is LNHDA, CDR2 SQIVND, per germline (reference sequence). The CDR3 reads CASSTDASYEQYF. The CDR3 DNA reads TGTGCCAGTAGTACCGATGCGTCCTACGAGCAGTACTTC.

The rearrangement links TRBV4-3 to TRBJ1-2, with 9 nucleotides matching TRBD1. This CDR3 has 15 amino acids. Germline lookup yields CDR1 LGHNA and CDR2 YSLEER. V lost 3 bases to trimming and J lost 4 bases; unmatched junction nucleotides: 6. The CDR3 sequence: CASSHRGTGSYGYTF. Written as DNA, the CDR3 is TGCGCCAGCAGCCATCGCGGGACAGGGAGCTATGGCTACACCTTC.

The V call is TRBV3-1 (or the pseudogene TRBV3-2), the J call TRBJ2-5; 9 bases line up with TRBD2. The CDR3 is 15 residues long. The junction had 10 bases not matched to a gene; V was cut back by 4 bases and J by 7 bases. CDR1 is LGHDT, CDR2 YNNKEL, per germline (reference sequence). The CDR3 spells CASSPGAGGPMTQYF. The CDR3 nucleotides are TGTGCCAGCAGCCCTGGGGCGGGGGGGCCGATGACCCAGTACTTC.

V is TRBV28 and J is TRBJ1-2; D is uncertain. Deletions cut 6 bases from V and 5 bases from J, with 13 bases between. The germline V gene has CDR1 MDHEN and CDR2 SYDVKM. The CDR3 extends over 13 amino acids. CDR3 in DNA: TGTGCCAGCAGCCTGCCCGTGTTGTATGGCTACACCTTC. Encoded protein: CASSLPVLYGYTF.

The chain is built from TRBV19 and TRBJ1-2; D uncertain. V was clipped by 5 bases and J by 10 bases, with 11 bases between them. The germline CDR1 and CDR2 sequences are LNHDA and SQIVND (reference sequence). CDR3 length: 11 amino acids. The CDR3 here is CASSDTDAYTF. DNA of the CDR3: TGTGCCAGTAGTGACACAGATGCCTACACCTTC.

The V call is TRBV5-1, the J call TRBJ2-7; 10 bases align to TRBD2. V trimming: 2 bases; J trimming: 2 bases; junction bases outside the gene matches: 16. Per the germline V gene, CDR1 is SGHRS and CDR2 is YFSETQ. The CDR3 extends over 19 amino acids. Written as DNA, the CDR3 is TGCGCCAGCAGCTTCCTAGGGACAGCGAGCGGGGGGGCCCCCTACGAGCAGTACTTC. Translating it yields CASSFLGTASGGAPYEQYF. The whole variable domain, filled in from reference TRBV5-1 and TRBJ2-7, reads KAGVTQTPRYLIKTRGQQVTLSCSPISGHRSVSWYQQTPGQGLQFLFEYFSETQRNKGNFPGRFSGRQFSNSRSEMNVSTLELGDSALYLCASSFLGTASGGAPYEQYFGPGTRLTVT.

CDR3 nucleotide sequence: TGTGCCTGGAGGACCCGCCCGTGGGAGGGAGAAGCTTTCTTT. It specifies CAWRTRPWEGEAFF. The V gene is TRBV30, the J gene TRBJ1-1; D ambiguous. The ends were cut back, 3 bases at V and 8 bases at J, with 19 bases in the middle. The CDR3 consists of 14 residues. Germline CDR1 GTSNPN, CDR2 SVGIG (reference sequence).

The J gene is TRBJ2-7, the V gene TRBV6-1; TRBD1 is a possible D gene (6 bases). Germline CDR1 and CDR2: MNHNS and SASEGT. The V gene lost 1 base and the J gene lost 3 bases, with 10 bases spanning the gap. CDR3 length: 14 residues. The chain's CDR3 is CASSEGQVYYEQYF. In DNA, the CDR3 is TGTGCCAGCAGTGAAGGACAGGTTTACTACGAGCAGTACTTC.

The gene calls are TRBV18 and TRBJ2-1; D uncertain. There are 15 residues in the CDR3. CDR1 and CDR2 (germline): KGHSH, LQKENI. V was shortened by 2 bases and J by 9 bases, with 17 bases between the two germline ends. This CDR3 is CASSPGRFRPAEQFF. CDR3 sequence (DNA): TGTGCCAGCTCACCAGGGCGGTTCCGGCCGGCTGAGCAGTTCTTC.

This rearrangement joins TRBV5-6 to TRBJ2-7; D gene uncertain. Germline assignment: CDR1 SGHDT and CDR2 YYEEEE. The CDR3 extends over 14 amino acids. Deletions cut 0 bases from V and 0 bases from J, with 7 bases between. The CDR3 DNA reads TGTGCCAGCAGCTTGGGACAAAGCTCCTACGAGCAGTACTTC. It is translated as CASSLGQSSYEQYF.

J is TRBJ2-7 and V is TRBV12-3 or TRBV12-4; D may match TRBD1 or TRBD2 (5 bases each). The CDR3 consists of 13 residues. Trimming pared 6 bases from V and 3 bases from J, leaving 12 bases between. Here the CDR3 reads CASSSGRNYEQYF. The CDR3 nucleotides are TGTGCCAGCAGCTCGGGACGGAACTACGAGCAGTACTTC.

The J gene is TRBJ2-1, the V gene TRBV5-6; 9 bases line up with TRBD1. The V and J ends lost 4 bases and 3 bases, in that order; junction bases with no gene match: 11. The germline CDR1 and CDR2 sequences are SGHDT and YYEEEE. There are 17 residues in the CDR3. CDR3 nucleotide sequence: TGTGCCAGCAGCCTGAGGTATGACAGGGGGTACTACAATGAGCAGTTCTTC. Translated: CASSLRYDRGYYNEQFF.

This chain connects TRBV7-9 to TRBJ2-3; 7 nucleotides align to TRBD2. Looked up from germline, CDR1 is SEHNR and CDR2 is FQNEAQ (reference sequence). The CDR3 has 16 amino acids. J was trimmed by 4 bases and V by 5 bases; bases with no gene match: 12. DNA for the CDR3: TGTGCCAGCAGCGACGCTCGGGGGGTAAGGGCAGATACGCAGTATTTT. Amino acids: CASSDARGVRADTQYF.

The CDR3 region has the DNA TGTGCCAGCAGTTTACAGGGCCTCACAGATACGCAGTATTTT. Its protein product is CASSLQGLTDTQYF. The rearrangement links TRBV2 to TRBJ2-3; the D gene is possibly TRBD1 (6 bases). The CDR3 contains 14 residues. V lost 5 bases, J lost 2 bases, and 11 bases lay in between. Germline loops: CDR1 SNHLY, CDR2 FYNNEI.

This chain links TRBV19 with TRBJ2-1, with TRBD1 identical over 10 bases. In germline, CDR1 is LNHDA, CDR2 SQIVND (reference sequence). Losses at the gene ends were 7 bases for V and 8 bases for J; bases not matched to a gene: 14. CDR3 length: 16 residues. For the CDR3, the DNA is TGTGCCAGTAATCCCGGTTGGGACAGGGGCCTCTATGAGCAGTTCTTC. This translates into CASNPGWDRGLYEQFF. Using reference TRBV19 and TRBJ2-1 for the parts outside the CDR3, the full variable domain is DGGITQSPKYLFRKEGQNVTLSCEQNLNHDAMYWYRQDPGQGLRLIYYSQIVNDFQKGDIAEGYSVSREKKESFPLTVTSAQKNPTAFYLCASNPGWDRGLYEQFFGPGTRLTVL.

The chain recombines TRBV19 with TRBJ1-5, with 10 bases that match TRBD1. The V gene end was trimmed by 4 bases and the J gene end by 4 bases; junction bases not matched to a gene: 7. CDR1 LNHDA and CDR2 SQIVND come from the germline V gene (reference sequence). The CDR3 totals 16 residues. CDR3 in DNA: TGTGCCAGTAGTAACTTCGGGACAGGGGAGAATCAGCCCCAGCATTTT. Translation gives CASSNFGTGENQPQHF.

The chain is built from TRBV6-1 and TRBJ1-2; weak D call: TRBD1 (5 bases). The CDR3 runs to 13 residues. With 2 bases removed from V and 7 bases from J, the gap between germline ends came to 11 bases. Per germline, CDR1 MNHNS and CDR2 SASEGT. CDR3 protein: CASSEPGGAGYTF. The CDR3 coding sequence is TGTGCCAGCAGTGAACCCGGGGGAGCTGGCTACACCTTC.

The CDR3 coding sequence is TGTGCCAGCAGCGCCACAGGGGCCTACGAGCAGTACTTC. Translating it yields CASSATGAYEQYF. V is TRBV9 and J is TRBJ2-7; 7 bases match TRBD1. Losses at the gene ends were 3 bases for V and 2 bases for J; bases not matched to a gene: 2. Per the germline V gene, CDR1 is SGDLS and CDR2 is YYNGEE. CDR3 length: 13 amino acids.